This passage covers 9 T cell receptor beta chains from one sample sequenced in a study of molecular identifiers for immune sequencing clone quantification. One entry per CDR3 protein results from TCRdb running MiXCR on the PCR reads. The repertoire holds approximately 590,000 distinct CDR3 sequences, with over 25% as singletons. Sequencing used naive CD8+ T cells from blood, with Jurkat cell RNA spiked in. As to subset: FACS-sorted CD8+CD4-CCR7+CD45RA+ naive T cells. These receptors were taken from a human donor in good health. Some libraries in this study had Jurkat cell RNA spiked in.

The chain is built from TRBV6-5 and TRBJ2-2; D gene ambiguous. Germline V CDR1 and CDR2: MNHEY, SVGAGI. The CDR3 contains 16 residues. Between the trimmed V and J ends, which lost 0 bases and 6 bases, there was a span of 14 bases. CDR3 nucleotide sequence: TGTGCCAGCAGTTACTCCGCCGACGGGCCCGCCGGGGAGCTGTTTTTT. Translated, it gives CASSYSADGPAGELFF.

The CDR3 DNA reads TGTGCCACCCAGTATAGCAATCAGCCCCAGCATTTT. Translated, it gives CATQYSNQPQHF. V usage is TRBV27 and J usage is TRBJ1-5; no definite D call. Trimming took off 10 bases at V and 0 bases at J, with 7 bases between the two ends. The CDR3 consists of 12 residues. The V gene's germline CDR1 is MNHEY and CDR2 SMNVEV (reference sequence).

In the case of this clonotype: A much more abundant neighbour one base away suggests this may be a read error. The V and J genes are TRBV7-8 and TRBJ2-7; 8 nucleotides line up with TRBD2. The germline V gene has CDR1 SGHVS and CDR2 FQNEAQ. The CDR3 totals 14 residues. The CDR3 spells CASSPREVPYEHYF. CDR3 nucleotides: TGTGCCAGCAGCCCGCGGGAGGTACCCTACGAGCATTACTTC.

The rearrangement joins TRBV30 to TRBJ1-5; the D gene is possibly TRBD1 (5 bases). The CDR3 sequence is 13 residues long. Trimming stripped 6 bases from V and 6 bases from J, with 15 bases between. CDR1 is GTSNPN and CDR2 is SVGIG in the germline V gene (reference sequence). The CDR3 DNA follows: TGTGCCTGTTCTAAGGGGCTGAGTCAGCCCCAGCATTTT. Protein product: CACSKGLSQPQHF.

As concerns this clonotype: This may arise from a read error, as a much more abundant clone is one base away. V and J are TRBV4-3 and TRBJ2-2; 9 positions match TRBD2. J gave up 0 bases and V 1 base, and 9 bases lay outside the gene matches. CDR1 is LGHNA, CDR2 YSLEER, per germline. This CDR3 has 19 residues. CDR3 protein: CASSQARLAGTANTGELFF. In nucleotides, the CDR3 is TGCGCCAGCAGCCAAGCTCGGCTAGCGGGGACCGCGAACACCGGGGAGCTGTTTTTT.

There are a few counts of this clonotype. The chain carries TRBV6-5 and TRBJ2-5, with 9 positions matching TRBD1. V dropped 2 bases and J dropped 5; count of bases not matched to a gene: 9. The CDR3 totals 16 residues. Germline V gene sequence: CDR1 MNHEY, CDR2 SVGAGI. The CDR3 DNA reads TGTGCCAGCAGTTACGACCCGGGACAGGGAGGGGAGACCCAGTACTTC. Translation gives CASSYDPGQGGETQYF.

This clonotype was recorded at least ten times. V and J are TRBV7-9 and TRBJ2-7; unclear D gene. The CDR3 loop spans 12 amino acids. The germline gives CDR1 SEHNR, CDR2 FQNEAQ (reference sequence). The V end lost 5 bases, the J end lost 9 bases, and 14 bases lay between the germline ends. The CDR3 region is CASSQDPKVQYF. The CDR3 DNA is TGTGCCAGCAGCCAAGACCCGAAGGTGCAGTACTTC.

Worth noting for this clonotype: This sequence may be a read error, since a much larger clone differs from it by one base. V usage is TRBV27 and J usage is TRBJ2-3, with D perhaps TRBD2 (6 bases). CDR1 MNHEY and CDR2 SMNVEV come from the germline V gene (reference sequence). The V end lost 8 bases, the J end lost 1 base, and 13 bases lay between the germline ends. The CDR3 extends over 14 amino acids. The CDR3 bases are TGTGCCAGCGGTTCACCGGGGGGCACAGATACGCAGTATTTT. This translates into CASGSPGGTDTQYF.

This clonotype came up many times. The CDR3 DNA is TGTGCCAGCAGTTTTGCGGGACAGAACGAGCAGTACTTC. Translating it yields CASSFAGQNEQYF. The chain employs TRBV27 and TRBJ2-7, with D perhaps TRBD1 (7 bases). V was clipped by 3 bases and J by 5 bases, with 11 bases between them. Germline assignment: CDR1 MNHEY and CDR2 SMNVEV (reference sequence). The CDR3 runs 13 residues.